This passage covers 20 T cell receptor beta chains from one sample sequenced in a study of T cells after yellow fever vaccination. TCRdb used MiXCR to reprocess the 5' RACE reads, holding one entry per CDR3 protein. The table has around 530,000 distinct CDR3 sequences, about a sixth seen once; the top ten hold approximately 15%. Sequencing used PBMCs, obtained 5 days after the first yellow fever vaccination. These receptors came from a man between 18 and 29 years old who received the YFV17D yellow fever vaccine.

The table lists this clonotype with a few counts. The CDR3 nucleotides are TGTGCCAGCAGCCGCGGACAGGGGGGCACCGGGGAGCTGTTTTTT. Translation: CASSRGQGGTGELFF. V is TRBV5-5 and J is TRBJ2-2; 10 bases agree with TRBD1. The V gene's germline CDR1 is SGHKS and CDR2 YYEKEE (reference sequence). This CDR3 is built from 15 residues. V lost 4 bases and J lost 4; bases outside the gene matches: 4.

This clonotype has a handful of counts. CDR3 coding DNA: TGCGCCAGCAGGCCCGGGACATGGGCAGATACGCAGTATTTT. The encoded protein is CASRPGTWADTQYF. The J gene is TRBJ2-3, the V gene TRBV5-1; D may be TRBD1 (6 bases). The germline V and J ends were trimmed by 5 bases and 4 bases, with 14 bases remaining between them. CDR3 length equals 14 residues. Looked up from germline, CDR1 is SGHRS and CDR2 is YFSETQ.

The gene calls are TRBV20-1 and TRBJ1-3; D is unresolved. The CDR3 is made up of 12 amino acids. With 2 bases removed from V and 4 bases from J, the gap between germline ends came to 6 bases. Germline V CDR1 and CDR2: DFQATT, SNEGSKA (reference sequence). This CDR3 reads CSARPIGNTIYF. The CDR3 coding sequence is TGCAGTGCTAGACCCATAGGAAACACCATATATTTT.

The chain couples TRBV5-1 to TRBJ1-4; 7 bases line up with TRBD1. The trim removed 0 bases at V and 3 bases at J, leaving 2 bases unmatched. This CDR3 contains 15 residues. Germline V gene data show CDR1 as SGHRS and CDR2 as YFSETQ. CDR3 coding DNA: TGCGCCAGCAGCTTGGCGACAGGGTCTAATGAAAAACTGTTTTTT. It codes for CASSLATGSNEKLFF.

This clonotype was detected only a few times. The CDR3 here is CASRKVGLALSEQYF. For the CDR3, the DNA is TGTGCCAGCCGAAAGGTCGGGCTAGCGTTATCTGAGCAGTACTTC. The chain is built from TRBV6-2 or TRBV6-3 and TRBJ2-7, with D maybe TRBD2 (6 bases). V was trimmed by 8 bases and J by 7 bases, leaving 24 bases between them. The CDR3 length is 15 residues. Looked up from germline, CDR1 is MNHEY and CDR2 is SVGEGT.

This clonotype was seen only a few times. V usage is TRBV18 and J usage is TRBJ1-1; D remains ambiguous. Trimming stripped 10 bases from V and 2 bases from J, with 14 bases between. The CDR3 consists of 13 residues. Germline CDR1 is KGHSH and CDR2 is LQKENI. Here the CDR3 DNA reads TGTGCCACCGTTGGTATCGGAAACACTGAAGCTTTCTTT. Residues: CATVGIGNTEAFF.

This clonotype has more than one count but fewer than ten. The CDR3 is CASSLEGTANTEAFF. CDR3 DNA sequence: TGTGCCAGCAGCTTAGAAGGGACAGCGAACACTGAAGCTTTCTTT. This chain links TRBV7-2 with TRBJ1-1, with TRBD1 matching over 7 bases. J was trimmed by 1 base and V by 1 base; bases with no gene match: 3. The germline V gene encodes CDR1 SGHTA and CDR2 FQGNSA. The CDR3 runs 15 residues.

This clonotype came up many times. The CDR3 DNA reads as TGCAGTGCTAGAGTTGACAGTTCCTCCTACAATGAGCAGTTCTTC. Its protein is CSARVDSSSYNEQFF. V is TRBV20-1 and J is TRBJ2-1, with a tentative D call TRBD1 (5 bases). This CDR3 spans 15 amino acids. Trimming removed 1 base at V and 0 bases at J, with 10 bases between. CDR1 is DFQATT and CDR2 is SNEGSKA in the germline V gene (reference sequence).

The V and J genes are TRBV12-3 or TRBV12-4 and TRBJ1-2; weak D call: TRBD1 (5 bases). CDR3 length: 13 residues. Between the trimmed V and J ends, which lost 7 bases and 2 bases, there was a span of 11 bases. The CDR3 DNA reads as TGTGCCAGCACCGTGTCAGGGAACTATGGCTACACCTTC. It is translated as CASTVSGNYGYTF.

This clonotype was picked up many times. The chain couples TRBV28 to TRBJ1-2; a weak D match, TRBD1 (5 bases). V lost 7 bases to trimming and J lost 4 bases, with 10 bases between them. Germline V gene lookup returns CDR1 MDHEN and CDR2 SYDVKM. The CDR3 loop spans 12 amino acids. The CDR3 sequence: CASTPDSYGYTF. The DNA for the CDR3 is TGTGCCAGCACCCCCGACAGCTATGGCTACACCTTC.

A single count supports this clonotype. This chain joins TRBV20-1 and TRBJ2-3; the match to TRBD2 covers 7 bases. Germline V lookup: CDR1 DFQATT, CDR2 SNEGSKA (reference sequence). J lost 2 bases, V lost 8 bases, and 10 bases had no gene match. This CDR3 comprises 14 residues. This CDR3 is CSPREVRDTDTQYF. DNA for the CDR3: TGCAGTCCTCGGGAGGTGAGGGACACAGATACGCAGTATTTT.

The chain couples TRBV5-1 to TRBJ1-6; the D gene is possibly TRBD1 (6 bases). Deletions cut 5 bases from V and 7 bases from J, with 19 bases between. The CDR3 runs 16 residues. CDR1 SGHRS and CDR2 YFSETQ come from the germline V gene. DNA for the CDR3: TGCGCCAGCAGACGCGCGTCGGACAGAGTAAATTCACCCCTCCACTTT. It encodes CASRRASDRVNSPLHF.

The sample holds a few counts of this clonotype. CDR3 region: CASSLDLSYEQYV. The CDR3, as DNA: TGTGCCAGCAGCCTGGACCTCTCCTACGAGCAGTACGTC. The J gene is TRBJ2-7, the V gene TRBV5-4; D is uncertain. Trimming took 4 bases from V and 0 from J, leaving 8 bases between them. Germline V gene data show CDR1 as SGHNT and CDR2 as YYREEE (reference sequence). This CDR3 has 13 amino acids.

This clonotype has just a few counts. The gene calls are TRBV11-1 and TRBJ1-1, with 9 bases fitting TRBD1. Germline V gene data show CDR1 as SGHAT and CDR2 as FQDESV (reference sequence). The CDR3 loop spans 18 amino acids. V lost 1 base and J lost 4; bases outside the gene matches: 13. In nucleotides, the CDR3 is TGTGCCAGCAGCTTAGTAGGCGGGACAGGGCCATTTGTCACTGAAGCTTTCTTT. Translating it yields CASSLVGGTGPFVTEAFF.

This clonotype has more than one count but fewer than ten. The chain links TRBV5-1 to TRBJ2-2; 7 bases are shared with TRBD1. Per the germline V gene, CDR1 is SGHRS and CDR2 is YFSETQ. J gave up 6 bases and V 4 bases, and 12 bases lay outside the gene matches. This CDR3 is 16 amino acids long. CDR3 nucleotides: TGCGCCAGCAGCATCGTCGGGACAGCCGGACCCGGGGAGCTGTTTTTT. Protein sequence: CASSIVGTAGPGELFF.

This sequence joins TRBV7-2 and TRBJ1-2, with a weak D call TRBD1 (6 bases). The CDR3 has 15 amino acids. V was pared by 5 bases and J by 2 bases, with 15 bases between. Germline V lookup: CDR1 SGHTA, CDR2 FQGNSA. The CDR3 bases are TGTGCCAGCAGCCAAGTGGGGGGCCTAAACTATGGCTACACCTTC. Its protein product is CASSQVGGLNYGYTF.

The chain employs TRBV24-1 and TRBJ1-2; a weak D match, TRBD1 (6 bases). Germline CDR1 and CDR2: KGHDR and SFDVKD. Trimming shortened V by 1 base and J by 5 bases, and 16 bases separated the two germline ends. The length of the CDR3 is 16 residues. For the CDR3, the DNA is TGTGCCACCAGTGATTTAAGGGAACAGGGCCAATATGGCTACACCTTC. Protein sequence: CATSDLREQGQYGYTF.

The chain has TRBV7-2 and TRBJ2-3, with 8 positions matching TRBD2. The V and J ends lost 2 bases and 6 bases, in that order; junction bases with no gene match: 10. The CDR3 is 16 amino acids. CDR1 is SGHTA, CDR2 FQGNSA, per germline. The CDR3: CASSLRRGAIPDTQYF. The CDR3 nucleotides read TGTGCCAGCAGCTTACGGCGGGGGGCGATCCCGGATACGCAGTATTTT. Based on the CDR3 plus reference TRBV7-2 and TRBJ2-3, the full variable domain is GAGVSQSPSNKVTEKGKDVELRCDPISGHTALYWYRQSLGQGLEFLIYFQGNSAPDKSGLPSDRFSAERTGGSVSTLTIQRTQQEDSAVYLCASSLRRGAIPDTQYFGPGTRLTVL.

This chain connects TRBV7-9 to TRBJ1-6; 7 positions match TRBD1. Trimming took 5 bases from V and 5 from J; bases not matched to a gene: 6. In germline, CDR1 is SEHNR, CDR2 FQNEAQ (reference sequence). This CDR3 is built from 15 residues. As DNA, the CDR3 is TGTGCCAGCAGCCAAGTGACAGGGAATAATTCACCCCTCCACTTT. Protein product: CASSQVTGNNSPLHF.

This clonotype was recorded a few times. The CDR3 reads CAIRAGADVNEQYF. CDR3 bases: TGTGCCATCAGAGCGGGGGCCGATGTCAACGAGCAGTACTTC. This sequence joins TRBV10-3 and TRBJ2-7; 8 nucleotides align to TRBD2. Trimming took 6 bases from V and 5 from J; bases not matched to a gene: 9. This CDR3 spans 14 amino acids. From germline, CDR1 is ENHRY and CDR2 SYGVKD.